These 22 T cell receptor beta chains share one sample of origin, sequenced in a study of blood T cells in healthy people across ages. The second PCR ran about 6 to 12 cycles with a sample-barcoded 5' primer and J-beta primers. TCRdb re-called the 5' RACE reads through MiXCR, storing one row per CDR3 protein. In the table there are 1.5 million to 2 million distinct CDR3 sequences, approximately 40% of which are singletons. Specimen: blood. These receptors all stem from a human donor in good health.

The rearrangement uses TRBV13 and TRBJ1-4; D not certain. CDR3 length: 13 amino acids. Germline CDR1 reads PRHDT; CDR2 reads FYEKMQ (reference sequence). V lost 5 bases and J 7 bases, leaving 11 bases between the germline ends. The CDR3 nucleotides are TGTGCCAGCAGCCTCGGGATATTTGAAAAACTGTTTTTT. Amino acids: CASSLGIFEKLFF.

A few counts support this clonotype. The CDR3 loop is CASSELEGKLYEQYF. Written as DNA, the CDR3 is TGTGCCAGCAGTGAATTGGAGGGGAAGCTGTACGAGCAGTACTTC. V usage is TRBV25-1 and J usage is TRBJ2-7, with D tentatively TRBD2 (6 bases). Trimming left V 1 base short and J 4 bases short, with 14 bases between. The CDR3 runs 15 residues. Per the germline V gene, CDR1 is MGHDK and CDR2 is SYGVNS.

The sample holds a few counts of this clonotype. The chain employs TRBV27 and TRBJ2-5; D is ambiguous. The better agreement between TRBJ2-7 and the DNA end casts doubt on the J call. The CDR3 runs to 13 residues. Germline V gives CDR1 MNHEY, CDR2 SMNVEV (reference sequence). CDR3 region: CASSSTSHYEQYF. CDR3 nucleotides: TGTGCCAGCAGTTCAACCTCCCACTACGAGCAGTACTTC.

This clonotype showed up just a few times. V is TRBV2 and J is TRBJ2-3; 7 bases map to TRBD1. Germline lookup yields CDR1 SNHLY and CDR2 FYNNEI. The trim removed 7 bases at V and 5 bases at J, leaving 3 bases unmatched. This CDR3 has 12 amino acids. This CDR3 reads CASTDREDTQYF. CDR3 nucleotide sequence: TGTGCCAGCACTGACAGGGAAGATACGCAGTATTTT.

V and J are TRBV9 and TRBJ2-4; 7 bases are a match to TRBD2. Germline-derived CDR1 and CDR2 are SGDLS and YYNGEE. Trimming took 4 bases from V and 0 from J; bases not matched to a gene: 7. The length of the CDR3 is 16 residues. In DNA form, the CDR3 reads TGTGCCAGCAGCCCCTCCAGCGGGGTAGCCAAAAACATTCAGTACTTC. Encoded protein: CASSPSSGVAKNIQYF.

This clonotype was observed a handful of times. This chain links TRBV9 with TRBJ2-3; D is ambiguous. The CDR3 is 16 residues long. The germline V gene encodes CDR1 SGDLS and CDR2 YYNGEE. The germline V and J ends were trimmed by 0 bases and 6 bases, with 17 bases remaining between them. DNA of the CDR3: TGTGCCAGCAGCGTAGCTAGGGCTTTCCTGTACGATACGCAGTATTTT. Translation gives CASSVARAFLYDTQYF.

This clonotype has just a few counts. The chain has TRBV10-3 and TRBJ2-7, with D possibly TRBD1 on 6 matching bases. CDR3 length: 13 amino acids. Germline V gene lookup returns CDR1 ENHRY and CDR2 SYGVKD. V was shortened by 3 bases and J by 6 bases, with 12 bases between the two germline ends. CDR3 sequence reads: CAISDKQGTEQYF. CDR3 nucleotide sequence: TGTGCCATCAGTGATAAACAGGGTACCGAGCAGTACTTC.

This clonotype was detected only a few times. This chain uses TRBV29-1 with TRBJ1-2; tentative D call: TRBD1 (6 bases). V lost 2 bases and J 4 bases, leaving 8 bases between the germline ends. This CDR3 is 12 amino acids long. Germline lookup yields CDR1 SQVTM and CDR2 ANQGSEA. The CDR3 reads CSVESGAYGYTF. CDR3 nucleotides: TGCAGCGTTGAATCAGGGGCCTATGGCTACACCTTC.

This sequence joins TRBV20-1 and TRBJ2-2; D is perhaps TRBD1 (5 bases). CDR1 is DFQATT and CDR2 is SNEGSKA in the germline V gene (reference sequence). Trimming cost V 0 bases and J 4 bases, with 15 bases left between them. The CDR3 has 16 residues. In DNA, the CDR3 is TGCAGTGCTAGAGATTCTCACCATAGGGGCACCGGGGAGCTGTTTTTT. The encoded protein is CSARDSHHRGTGELFF.

This clonotype appeared a few times. The chain employs TRBV6-6 and TRBJ2-5, with D possibly being TRBD1 (5 bases). With 5 bases removed from V and 3 bases from J, the gap between germline ends came to 16 bases. Germline values: CDR1 MNHNY, CDR2 SVGAGI (reference sequence). The CDR3 totals 15 residues. The CDR3 region has the DNA TGTGCCAGCAGTACTGCTGGACATTCGAAAGAGACCCAGTACTTC. It is translated as CASSTAGHSKETQYF.

J is TRBJ2-7 and V is TRBV9, with D possibly called TRBD1 or TRBD2 (5 bases each). There are 15 residues in the CDR3. With 1 base removed from V and 4 bases from J, the gap between germline ends came to 15 bases. The germline V gene has CDR1 SGDLS and CDR2 YYNGEE. CDR3 in DNA: TGTGCCAGCAGCGTAAGAGGGGAAGGGTGGTACGAGCAGTACTTC. Encoded protein: CASSVRGEGWYEQYF.

This clonotype has more than one count but fewer than ten. The rearrangement joins TRBV4-3 to TRBJ1-4; tentatively, D is TRBD1 (6 bases). V shed 5 bases and J shed 7 bases, with 17 bases lying between them. Germline V gene lookup returns CDR1 LGHNA and CDR2 YSLEER. This CDR3 has 15 amino acids. CDR3 DNA sequence: TGCGCCAGCAGCTGGACAGTGCTTAGGAGTGAAAAACTGTTTTTT. It is translated as CASSWTVLRSEKLFF.

Turning to this clonotype: One junction end does not reproduce the germline sequence, and a read error may be involved. The chain joins TRBV4-3 to TRBJ2-2; unclear D gene. Germline CDR1 and CDR2: LGHNA and YSLEER. This CDR3 is 14 amino acids long. The CDR3 is CAGSRLGDTGELFF. The CDR3 DNA is TGCGCCGGCAGCCGTCTCGGAGACACCGGGGAGCTGTTTTTT.

This clonotype has a single count. The J gene is TRBJ2-3, the V gene TRBV9, with 8 bases identical to TRBD2. V lost 0 bases and J lost 1; bases outside the gene matches: 16. This CDR3 region has 20 residues. CDR1 is SGDLS, CDR2 YYNGEE, per germline. The CDR3 spells CASSVGLVVASGPGTDTQYF. The CDR3 coding sequence is TGTGCCAGCAGCGTAGGTCTTGTGGTGGCTAGCGGGCCAGGCACAGATACGCAGTATTTT.

This clonotype was observed a handful of times. This chain connects TRBV7-9 to TRBJ2-5; 11 bases agree with TRBD2. This CDR3 has 14 amino acids. Germline CDR1 and CDR2: SEHNR and FQNEAQ (reference sequence). J was trimmed by 11 bases and V by 3 bases; bases with no gene match: 8. The CDR3 nucleotides read TGTGCCAGCAGCTTGCTAGCGGGGGGACTTGAGCAGTACTTC. Translated, it gives CASSLLAGGLEQYF.

The chain carries TRBV7-2 and TRBJ2-2; D may match TRBD1 or TRBD2 (6 bases each). V lost 1 base and J lost 6, with 15 bases in between. From germline, CDR1 is SGHTA and CDR2 FQGNSA. The CDR3 length is 16 residues. Here the CDR3 DNA reads TGTGCCAGCAGCTTAGTGTTTCGAGGGGGGTCCGGGGAGCTGTTTTTT. Residues: CASSLVFRGGSGELFF. Together with reference TRBV7-2 and TRBJ2-2, the CDR3 gives the full variable domain: GAGVSQSPSNKVTEKGKDVELRCDPISGHTALYWYRQSLGQGLEFLIYFQGNSAPDKSGLPSDRFSAERTGGSVSTLTIQRTQQEDSAVYLCASSLVFRGGSGELFFGEGSRLTVL.

This clonotype occurred once. V and J are TRBV20-1 and TRBJ1-2; 10 bases map to TRBD1. Germline V gene data show CDR1 as DFQATT and CDR2 as SNEGSKA (reference sequence). This CDR3 is built from 14 residues. For the CDR3, the DNA is TGCAGCGCCACGAGACAGGGGGCTTACTATGGCTACACCTTC. Its translation: CSATRQGAYYGYTF.

This chain uses TRBV7-9 with TRBJ1-4, with TRBD1 matching 9 bases. V trimming: 5 bases; J trimming: 10 bases; junction bases outside the gene matches: 11. Per germline, CDR1 SEHNR and CDR2 FQNEAQ (reference sequence). The CDR3 totals 15 residues. CDR3 in amino acids: CASSARQGGSGKLFF. CDR3 coding DNA: TGTGCCAGCAGCGCCCGACAGGGGGGGAGTGGAAAACTGTTTTTT.

The rearrangement joins TRBV10-3 to TRBJ2-3; TRBD2 matches at 9 bases. The CDR3 extends over 15 amino acids. The V and J ends lost 8 bases and 5 bases, in that order; junction bases with no gene match: 11. Germline CDR1 and CDR2: ENHRY and SYGVKD. The CDR3 is CAIGDSGGILDTQYF. The DNA of the CDR3 is TGTGCCATCGGGGATAGCGGGGGCATCTTAGATACGCAGTATTTT.

The V gene is TRBV7-9, the J gene TRBJ2-7, with 7 bases that match TRBD1. The trim removed 5 bases at V and 5 bases at J, leaving 9 bases unmatched. The CDR3 extends over 14 amino acids. CDR1 SEHNR and CDR2 FQNEAQ come from the germline V gene (reference sequence). CDR3 DNA sequence: TGTGCCAGCAGCGAACAGGGGCGTGGACACGAGCAGTACTTC. Its protein product is CASSEQGRGHEQYF. The full variable domain, completed using reference TRBV7-9 and TRBJ2-7, is DTGVSQNPRHKITKRGQNVTFRCDPISEHNRLYWYRQTLGQGPEFLTYFQNEAQLEKSRLLSDRFSAERPKGSFSTLEIQRTEQGDSAMYLCASSEQGRGHEQYFGPGTRLTVT.

V is TRBV6-2 or TRBV6-3 and J is TRBJ2-4; D may match TRBD1 or TRBD2 (5 bases each). CDR1 is MNHEY, CDR2 SVGEGT, per germline. V gave up 6 bases and J gave up 13 bases, with 22 bases separating them. This CDR3 is built from 14 residues. CDR3 nucleotide sequence: TGTGCCAGCAGCAACCCCGGGACGGCCCTCAAGCAGTACTTC. Translation: CASSNPGTALKQYF.

CDR3 DNA sequence: TGTGCCAGCAGCCGGACTAGCGGGGGGGCGGGCTACAATGAGCAGTTCTTC. It specifies CASSRTSGGAGYNEQFF. The chain is built from TRBV6-6 and TRBJ2-1; TRBD2 aligns across 15 bases. Germline trimming cut 6 bases from V and 3 bases from J; bases unmatched to any gene: 6. Germline V gene lookup returns CDR1 MNHNY and CDR2 SVGAGI (reference sequence). This CDR3 region has 17 residues.